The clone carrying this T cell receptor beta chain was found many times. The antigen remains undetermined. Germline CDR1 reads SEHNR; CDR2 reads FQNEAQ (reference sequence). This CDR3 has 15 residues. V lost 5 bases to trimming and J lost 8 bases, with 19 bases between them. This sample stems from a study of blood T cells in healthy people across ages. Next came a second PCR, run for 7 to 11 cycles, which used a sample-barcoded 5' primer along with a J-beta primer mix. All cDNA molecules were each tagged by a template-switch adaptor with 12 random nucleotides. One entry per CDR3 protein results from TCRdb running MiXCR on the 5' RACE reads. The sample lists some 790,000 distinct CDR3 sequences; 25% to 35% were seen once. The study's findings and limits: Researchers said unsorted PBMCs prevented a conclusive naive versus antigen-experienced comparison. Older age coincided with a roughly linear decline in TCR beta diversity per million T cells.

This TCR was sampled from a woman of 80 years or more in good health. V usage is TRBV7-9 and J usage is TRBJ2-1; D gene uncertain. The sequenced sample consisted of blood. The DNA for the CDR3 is TGTGCCAGCAGCCCGCCGGGTACGGTAAAAGATGAGCAGTTCTTC. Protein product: CASSPPGTVKDEQFF.